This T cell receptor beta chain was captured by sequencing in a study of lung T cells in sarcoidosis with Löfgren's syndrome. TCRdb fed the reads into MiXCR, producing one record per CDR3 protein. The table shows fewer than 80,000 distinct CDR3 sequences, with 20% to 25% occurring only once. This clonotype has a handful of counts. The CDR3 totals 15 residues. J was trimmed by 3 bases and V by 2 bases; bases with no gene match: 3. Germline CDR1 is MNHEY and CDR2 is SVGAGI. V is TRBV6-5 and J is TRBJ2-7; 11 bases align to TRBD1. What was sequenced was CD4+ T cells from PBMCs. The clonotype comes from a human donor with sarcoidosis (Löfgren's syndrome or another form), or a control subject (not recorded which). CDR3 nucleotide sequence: TGTGCCAGCAGTTACGCAGGGACAGGGGGCTACGAGCAGTACTTC. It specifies CASSYAGTGGYEQYF.